The 32 T cell receptor beta chains in this list originate from one sample, sequenced in a study of cytomegalovirus exposure and HLA in healthy donors. Amplification used 60 Vbeta primers and 13 Jbeta primers. TCRdb's copy holds only in-frame clones and misses some; the assay was immunoSEQ multiplex PCR. The sample includes more than 50,000 clones, less than 85% seen only once; the top ten take roughly a fifth. Sequencing was performed on PBMCs. The receptor set was obtained from a woman aged 55-70 years in good health and CMV-seropositive.

This chain connects TRBV9 to TRBJ1-2; 7 positions match TRBD1. Germline CDR1 and CDR2: SGDLS and YYNGEE. Germline trimming cut 3 bases from V and 0 bases from J; bases unmatched to any gene: 14. This CDR3 region has 18 residues. The CDR3 coding sequence is TGTGCCAGCAGCGGGAATCATGTGGGACAGCGAACTAACTATGGCTACACCTTC. As protein: CASSGNHVGQRTNYGYTF.

This clone was seen only once. The rearrangement joins TRBV6-1 to TRBJ1-3, with D hard to call. V gave up 7 bases and J gave up 4 bases, with 14 bases separating them. Germline CDR1 MNHNS, CDR2 SASEGT. This CDR3 contains 14 residues. The CDR3 DNA follows: TGTGCCAGCACAGAGCGGGCGAGAGGAAACACCATATATTTT. Translated: CASTERARGNTIYF.

The chain couples TRBV2 to TRBJ1-4; the match to TRBD1 covers 9 bases. Trimming cost V 5 bases and J 4 bases; bases outside gene matches: 5. The CDR3 length is 15 residues. Germline V gene lookup returns CDR1 SNHLY and CDR2 FYNNEI. The CDR3 DNA reads TGTGCCAGCAGTCCCGGGACAGGGATTAATGAAAAACTGTTTTTT. It codes for CASSPGTGINEKLFF.

V is TRBV4-1 and J is TRBJ2-1; 7 bases map to TRBD1. The V gene end was trimmed by 4 bases and the J gene end by 13 bases; junction bases not matched to a gene: 7. The CDR3 sequence is 12 residues long. The germline gives CDR1 MGHRA, CDR2 YSYEKL. DNA for the CDR3: TGCGCCAGCAGCCTTATCCGGGACAGACAGTTCTTC. Its translation: CASSLIRDRQFF.

This clone was seen a few times. Other DNA sequences in this sample translate to the same CDR3. V gene TRBV4-1 combines with J gene TRBJ1-3; 7 positions match TRBD1. Per germline, CDR1 MGHRA and CDR2 YSYEKL. Trimming cost V 4 bases and J 0 bases; bases outside gene matches: 3. This CDR3 is 15 amino acids long. CDR3 sequence (DNA): TGCGCCAGCAGCCCGGGACAGCTCTCTGGAAACACCATATATTTT. Translating it yields CASSPGQLSGNTIYF.

The rearrangement links TRBV6-1 to TRBJ2-7, with TRBD1 matching 9 bases. The CDR3 contains 15 residues. J lost 3 bases, V lost 3 bases, and 6 bases had no gene match. The V gene's germline CDR1 is MNHNS and CDR2 SASEGT. The CDR3 reads CASSDYGTGYYEQYF. CDR3 DNA: TGTGCCAGCAGTGATTACGGGACAGGGTACTACGAGCAGTACTTC.

The chain joins TRBV7-2 to TRBJ2-3; tentatively, D is TRBD1 (5 bases). Germline CDR1 reads SGHTA; CDR2 reads FQGNSA. This CDR3 has 15 amino acids. Trimming took 1 base from V and 0 from J, leaving 8 bases between them. The CDR3 here is CASSLVRGSTDTQYF. CDR3 in DNA: TGTGCCAGCAGCTTAGTTAGGGGAAGCACAGATACGCAGTATTTT.

The gene calls are TRBV6-6 and TRBJ2-5, with TRBD1 identical over 10 bases. Germline V CDR1 and CDR2: MNHNY, SVGAGI (reference sequence). The CDR3 extends over 15 amino acids. J gave up 4 bases and V 2 bases, and 4 bases lay outside the gene matches. The CDR3 is CASSYRDRGGETQYF. The CDR3, as DNA: TGTGCCAGCAGTTACCGGGACAGGGGAGGAGAGACCCAGTACTTC.

This chain uses TRBV5-1 with TRBJ1-4, with D possibly matching TRBD1 (5 bases). Germline assignment: CDR1 SGHRS and CDR2 YFSETQ. The V end was cut by 4 bases, the J end by 3 bases, with 10 bases between. The CDR3 spans 14 residues. CDR3 region: CASSRGDPNEKLFF. CDR3 nucleotides: TGCGCCAGCAGCCGCGGGGACCCTAATGAAAAACTGTTTTTT.

The chain employs TRBV6-4 and TRBJ2-7; D gene uncertain. The CDR3 covers 14 residues. V gave up 6 bases and J gave up 1 base, with 13 bases separating them. Germline lookup yields CDR1 MRHNA and CDR2 SNTAGT. CDR3 loop: CASSRPVVSYEQYF. DNA for the CDR3: TGTGCCAGCAGCCGCCCGGTGGTTTCCTACGAGCAGTACTTC.

The J gene is TRBJ2-1, the V gene TRBV6-5, with TRBD1 identical over 9 bases. The V gene end was trimmed by 5 bases and the J gene end by 4 bases; junction bases not matched to a gene: 6. This CDR3 spans 15 amino acids. Germline CDR1 is MNHEY and CDR2 is SVGAGI. CDR3 in amino acids: CASSTDRGWYNEQFF. The CDR3 DNA reads as TGTGCCAGCAGTACAGACAGGGGGTGGTACAATGAGCAGTTCTTC.

This chain connects TRBV30 to TRBJ1-2; D is undetermined. This CDR3 comprises 8 residues. Germline CDR1 and CDR2: GTSNPN and SVGIG (reference sequence). For the CDR3, the DNA is TGTTCGGAGGAGGGCTACACCTTC. Its protein is CSEEGYTF.

The sample holds a few counts of this clone. The rearrangement uses TRBV7-2 and TRBJ2-1; 14 nucleotides line up with TRBD2. V gave up 4 bases and J gave up 7 bases; unmatched junction bases: 6. In germline, CDR1 is SGHTA, CDR2 FQGNSA. The CDR3 covers 16 residues. For the CDR3, the DNA is TGTGCCAGCAGCTCGCGACTAGCGGGGGGGCGGAATGAGCAGTTCTTC. It specifies CASSSRLAGGRNEQFF.

This sequence joins TRBV4-2 and TRBJ1-5; D not certain. The CDR3 runs to 15 residues. V shed 1 base and J shed 9 bases, with 16 bases lying between them. Germline CDR1 is LGHNA and CDR2 is YNFKEQ. In DNA, the CDR3 is TGTGCCAGCAGCCAAGGCACAGCCTTGATCGGGCCCCAGCATTTT. This translates into CASSQGTALIGPQHF.

This chain connects TRBV19 to TRBJ1-3, with a tentative D call TRBD1 (5 bases). Trimming took 5 bases from V and 0 from J, leaving 11 bases between them. The CDR3 is made up of 15 amino acids. Germline V gene lookup returns CDR1 LNHDA and CDR2 SQIVND (reference sequence). The CDR3 DNA follows: TGTGCCAGTAGTCCTCGGGGGACCTCTGGAAACACCATATATTTT. Its protein is CASSPRGTSGNTIYF.

The chain recombines TRBV10-1 with TRBJ1-1; D call uncertain. This CDR3 region has 13 residues. Per germline, CDR1 WNHNN and CDR2 SYGVQD (reference sequence). Trimming left V 3 bases short and J 1 base short, with 6 bases between. CDR3 region: CASSEQWNTEAFF. The CDR3 bases are TGCGCCAGCAGTGAACAGTGGAACACTGAAGCTTTCTTT.

This CDR3 is CASSSFPGVPGGTDTQYF. The CDR3 region has the DNA TGTGCCAGCAGTTCTTTCCCGGGGGTCCCGGGAGGCACAGATACGCAGTATTTT. This sequence joins TRBV13 and TRBJ2-3; tentatively, D is TRBD2 (6 bases). CDR1 and CDR2 from the germline V gene are PRHDT and FYEKMQ (reference sequence). The V end lost 6 bases, the J end lost 1 base, and 23 bases lay between the germline ends. The CDR3 extends over 18 amino acids.

The table lists this clone with a count of one. V and J are TRBV18 and TRBJ1-3, with 10 bases aligning to TRBD1. Germline values: CDR1 KGHSH, CDR2 LQKENI. With 3 bases clipped from V and 0 bases from J, the junction kept 5 bases outside the gene matches. The CDR3 extends over 17 amino acids. The CDR3 region has the DNA TGTGCCAGCTCACCTGGACAGGGGGGCAACTCTGGAAACACCATATATTTT. This gives the protein CASSPGQGGNSGNTIYF.

The V gene is TRBV6-5, the J gene TRBJ2-5; a possible D gene is TRBD2 (6 bases). Germline assignment: CDR1 MNHEY and CDR2 SVGAGI. With 6 bases removed from V and 5 bases from J, the gap between germline ends came to 16 bases. This CDR3 has 14 residues. The CDR3 loop reads CASSPPGAGETQYF. The CDR3 nucleotides are TGTGCCAGCAGCCCCCCCGGGGCGGGGGAGACCCAGTACTTC.

The chain employs TRBV11-3 and TRBJ2-3; TRBD2 agrees at 7 bases. J lost 6 bases, V lost 0 bases, and 0 bases had no gene match. The CDR3 is 13 amino acids. Germline values: CDR1 SGHNT, CDR2 YENEEA. CDR3 amino acids: CASSLEGGDTQYF. The CDR3 DNA is TGTGCCAGCAGCTTAGAGGGGGGGGATACGCAGTATTTT.

The sample holds a few counts of this clone. V is TRBV28 and J is TRBJ1-2; D possibly corresponds to TRBD1 (6 bases). This CDR3 has 13 amino acids. V was pared by 8 bases and J by 8 bases, with 18 bases between. Per germline, CDR1 MDHEN and CDR2 SYDVKM. CDR3 amino acids: CASWARGKGGYTF. The CDR3 bases are TGTGCCAGCTGGGCCAGGGGAAAGGGGGGCTACACCTTC.

The chain is built from TRBV4-1 and TRBJ2-2; 8 nucleotides agree with TRBD1. The length of the CDR3 is 20 residues. Unmatched junction bases numbered 20, after V lost 4 bases and J lost 4 bases. Germline CDR1 is MGHRA and CDR2 is YSYEKL. The CDR3 sequence: CASSRIFTGQVLSSTGELFF. The CDR3 DNA follows: TGCGCCAGCAGCCGAATCTTTACGGGACAGGTGCTTTCTAGCACCGGGGAGCTGTTTTTT.

This clone turned up a few times. The V and J genes are TRBV7-7 and TRBJ2-5; tentative D call: TRBD2 (5 bases). The CDR3 has 14 residues. With 5 bases removed from V and 5 bases from J, the gap between germline ends came to 15 bases. Germline V gene sequence: CDR1 SSHAT, CDR2 FNYEAQ (reference sequence). CDR3 bases: TGTGCCAGCAGCCCAACCAAGGGCGGGGAGACCCAGTACTTC. Translation gives CASSPTKGGETQYF.

The rearrangement links TRBV23-1 to TRBJ1-2; 11 positions agree with TRBD1. TRBV23-1 is classed as an ORF, of uncertain function. The CDR3 extends over 15 amino acids. V dropped 3 bases and J dropped 7; count of bases not matched to a gene: 7. The CDR3 loop reads CASSHNPGQGVGYTF. The DNA for the CDR3 is TGCGCCAGCAGTCACAATCCGGGACAGGGGGTTGGCTACACCTTC.

The chain couples TRBV9 to TRBJ2-5, with 10 bases identical to TRBD2. The CDR3 is made up of 15 amino acids. Germline CDR1 reads SGDLS; CDR2 reads YYNGEE. The junction had 4 bases not matched to a gene; V was cut back by 0 bases and J by 5 bases. CDR3 sequence: CASSVEASGGETQYF. The DNA of the CDR3 is TGTGCCAGCAGCGTAGAGGCTAGCGGGGGTGAGACCCAGTACTTC.

In the case of this clone: One junction end does not reproduce the germline sequence, and a read error may be involved. The V call is TRBV30, the J call TRBJ2-2, with TRBD2 matching over 7 bases. CDR3 length: 14 amino acids. Germline CDR1 is GTSNPN and CDR2 is SVGIG (reference sequence). The CDR3 spells CAWSVASLSGELFF. In nucleotides, the CDR3 is TGTGCCTGGAGTGTTGCCTCCTTAAGCGGGGAACTGTTTTTT. The full variable domain, its missing parts supplied by reference TRBV30 and TRBJ2-2, is SQTIHQWPATLVQPVGSPLSLECTVEGTSNPNLYWYRQAAGRGLQLLFYSVGIGQISSEVPQNLSASRPQDRQFILSSKKLLLSDSGFYLCAWSVASLSGELFFGEGSRLTVL.

V usage is TRBV18 and J usage is TRBJ2-3, with TRBD2 identical over 14 bases. The CDR3 is made up of 15 amino acids. The V gene's germline CDR1 is KGHSH and CDR2 LQKENI. V gave up 6 bases and J gave up 5 bases; unmatched junction bases: 4. The CDR3, as DNA: TGTGCCAGCTCGTCGGGACTAGCGGGGGTAGATACGCAGTATTTT. It is translated as CASSSGLAGVDTQYF.

This clone was counted between two and nine times. The V call is TRBV19, the J call TRBJ1-5; D is ambiguous. The CDR3 is made up of 12 amino acids. With 0 bases removed from V and 12 bases from J, the gap between germline ends came to 9 bases. In germline, CDR1 is LNHDA, CDR2 SQIVND (reference sequence). The CDR3 is CASSIDTGSQHF. The CDR3, as DNA: TGTGCCAGTAGTATAGACACGGGGAGCCAGCATTTT.

Only a few counts were recorded for this clone. This chain links TRBV28 with TRBJ1-2; D uncertain. Looked up from germline, CDR1 is MDHEN and CDR2 is SYDVKM. V was cut by 1 base and J by 4 bases, with 7 bases left in between. CDR3 length equals 13 residues. The CDR3 protein is CASSLLGVYGYTF. The CDR3 nucleotides read TGTGCCAGCAGTTTATTGGGAGTCTATGGCTACACCTTC.

With regard to this clone: One end of the junction is discordant with germline, which a read error may explain. This rearrangement joins TRBV7-8 to TRBJ2-3; D is possibly TRBD1 (7 bases). CDR1 and CDR2 (germline): SGHVS, FQNEAQ. The CDR3 has 16 residues. In DNA form, the CDR3 reads TGTGCCAGCAGCCTAGCGACAGCAGGGGGAACAGATACGCAGTATTTT. It specifies CASSLATAGGTDTQYF.

The genes are TRBV10-3 and TRBJ1-1; no definite D call. Trimming cost V 2 bases and J 1 base, with 8 bases left between them. Germline V gene data show CDR1 as ENHRY and CDR2 as SYGVKD. The CDR3 extends over 14 amino acids. CDR3 region: CAISEQRENTEAFF. Written as DNA, the CDR3 is TGTGCCATCAGTGAGCAACGAGAGAACACTGAAGCTTTCTTT.

This chain connects TRBV5-4 to TRBJ1-2, with a weak D call TRBD1 (6 bases). Trimming removed 4 bases from V and 8 bases from J, with 15 bases in between. The CDR3 contains 13 residues. Germline CDR1 and CDR2: SGHNT and YYREEE (reference sequence). The CDR3 protein is CASSPWTERGYTF. DNA for the CDR3: TGTGCCAGCAGCCCCTGGACAGAACGGGGCTACACCTTC.